This paragraph covers one T cell receptor beta chain sequence. Its antigen is unknown. No quality values exist for individual bases; no much larger clone is one base distant. The source of the sample is a study of cytomegalovirus exposure and HLA in healthy donors (dated by TCRdb to about 2017). About the study as a whole: In an earlier analysis of 587 of the donors, about 270 Gb of sequence data and 117 million unique TCR beta sequences from 150 million to 200 million T cells were reported. The study was designed to test whether signatures of past pathogen exposure could be identified by cataloging public T cell receptors. Around 300 gigabases of sequencing data and approximately 84 million unique TCR sequences were included in an early release covering 550 to 650 HLA-typed donors. Alongside the repertoire data, information on donor age, sex, ethnicity and CMV serostatus was compiled. Among the roughly 370 genotyped donors, about 83% belonged to the genetic ancestry cluster associated with self-reported Caucasian donors. In a later genetic analysis, genome-wide SNP genotypes for about 55% of the roughly 670 donors were used, and that subset was treated as a discovery cohort. Because of strong linkage in the cohort, roughly five DR-DQ haplotypes were treated as single units for association and clustering. A later analysis re-analyzed previously published TCR beta repertoires from roughly 630 donors and added high-resolution HLA genotyping to study TCR occurrence patterns. The number of typed donors differed by locus: about 629-630 for A, B, C, DRB1 and DQB1; some 500 for DQA1; 606 for DPA1; and approximately 450 for DPB1. Among 300 to 450 genotyped donors of the cohort, an average of around 240,000 unique TCR beta nucleotide sequences were sequenced per donor, roughly a sixth of them non-productive. The study profiled the T cell repertoires of 550 to 700 subjects by immunosequencing and related them to cytomegalovirus serostatus. To decide whether each TCR beta V gene segment behaved as functional or pseudogenic, an earlier analysis of some 540 of the donors relied on high-throughput TCR beta sequencing. All discovery cohort repertoires had been generated on a single sequencing platform. Rather than drawing on any new phenotypic data, the later analysis identified candidate immune exposures from TCR beta sequences and the way those sequences occurred across donors. High-throughput TCR immunosequencing, statistical association of individual TCRs with disease status, and machine learning were combined to predict cytomegalovirus infection status. Along with the roughly 700-subject first cohort, a separate validation cohort of 120 different subjects was used. HLA typing covered class I and class II loci at four-digit resolution.

The cohort was made up of several hundred healthy bone marrow donors. At the time of sampling, every cohort member was nominally healthy, though immune exposures that went unrecorded were likely present. The donor was CMV seronegative and was included in the group of a few hundred seronegative cohort members. Each donor provided a peripheral blood sample, and peripheral blood mononuclear cells were used for TCR beta sequencing. The Qiagen DNeasy Blood Extraction Kit was used to extract genomic DNA from the blood cell samples. Libraries were constructed by the immunoSEQ multiplex PCR assay. For the multiplex PCR, a mixture combining 60 forward primers for TCR Vbeta segments and 13 reverse primers for TCR Jbeta segments was used. The CDR3 region of rearranged TCR beta genes was amplified from genomic DNA by a multiplex PCR assay. The Illumina HiSeq System was used to sequence the amplified TCR beta libraries as 87-base-pair reads. The paper's processing steps were these. Across the roughly 670 repertoires, a later analysis counted tens of millions of unique TCR beta chains, approximately 12 million of which were shared by at least two donors. A nearest-neighbor algorithm error-corrected the raw reads and collapsed the reads into unique sequences, merging closely related sequences to remove PCR and sequencing errors. Alignment of CDR3 sequences to IMGT reference sequences was used to assign V, D and J gene segments. Each retained sequence needed at least a six-nucleotide match to both a V gene segment and a J gene segment. A rearrangement was called productive if the CDR3 had no stop codons and remained in frame with V and J, and every other rearrangement was called non-productive. Following IMGT convention, CDR3 was defined as the stretch from the second conserved V-encoded cysteine up to the conserved J-encoded phenylalanine. The earlier analysis of about 640 of the donors excluded any sequence lacking an unambiguous match to a single V gene segment. An earlier analysis of 500 to 600 of the donors classified V segments as functional when productive rearrangements were above 56.7% and as segregating when the standard deviation between donors was above 5%. To diagnose cytomegalovirus status from the catalog of TCR beta chain sequences, a statistical classification framework was built. A later analysis assigned V and J genes by comparing TCR nucleotide sequences with IMGT/GENE-DB human TR gene sequences. In a later analysis, CDR3 sequences and most-parsimonious VDJ recombination scenarios were assigned using the TCRdist pipeline. In a later analysis, each TCR beta chain was defined by its CDR3 amino acid sequence together with its V-gene family, and reads lacking a unique V-gene family were excluded. To address suspected cross-contamination and a sequencing artifact, a later analysis removed around 600 highly shared, low-generation-probability nucleotide sequences. For each public chain, a later analysis derived a clonal expansion index from normalized ranks of inferred template counts within each repertoire. In a later analysis, generation probabilities were computed with a VDJ recombination model fitted to out-of-frame rearrangements, and the resulting probabilities were checked against IGoR. In a later analysis, TCR-TCR, TCR-HLA and TCR-CMV co-occurrence was scored with hypergeometric tests, and a repertoire-size bias correction was applied to TCR pairs. To estimate false discovery rates, a later analysis permuted the HLA or CMV assignments 20 times. In a later analysis, co-occurring TCRs were grouped using DBSCAN, and TCRdist sequence similarity was added for clustering within HLA-allele-positive subsets. For co-occurrence clustering, repertoires with fewer than 30,000 or more than 120,000 public chains were excluded, along with five repertoires with anomalous nucleotide sharing. TCRdb's version of the immuneACCESS table is confined to in-frame rearrangements and falls short of the full clone set. An unresolved V gene accounts for under half of the shortfall where checked; the remainder is of unknown origin. V and J calls and clone size are copied from that table; D and trimming were computed from the DNA. Recorded for this sample are around 140,000 clones; about 80% of them occurred a single time. About 4.3% of the sample is held by the ten biggest clonotypes.

The paper's findings and limits, for the study overall: V-gene and J-gene trimming of TCR beta chains was associated with a missense DCLRE1C variant in a later genetic analysis, and the association was replicated in an independent cohort. While some public TCRs were present in many individuals, most TCR sequences turned up only very rarely across donors. CMV serostatus was the only immune exposure information available for the cohort. Because counts were too low, roughly 18 rarely observed V segments, including chromosome 9 orphons, were left out of the earlier analysis of some 600 of the donors. A cluster of highly shared sequence variants was judged likely to represent a technical artifact of the sequencing pipeline. A further reported finding was that TCR beta sequences accurately predicted the HLA-A and HLA-B alleles for most subjects in the first cohort. This cohort had only TCR beta chains sequenced, and the lack of alpha or paired-chain data limited which features could be detected. In a later analysis, most CMV-associated TCR beta chains were found to appear HLA-restricted, with HLA associations seemingly driven largely by CMV exposure. A later analysis reported that several top co-occurrence clusters appeared linked to parvovirus B19, influenza, CMV and Epstein-Barr virus. A later analysis associated about 17,000 TCR beta sequences with specific HLA alleles at a false discovery rate of 0.05. Cytomegalovirus status was reported to be diagnosed by the classifier with high specificity and sensitivity in both the original and validation cohorts. In an earlier analysis of approximately 600 of the donors, most TCR beta V segments were observed in productive rearrangements about 90% or about 30% of the time, broadly matching IMGT annotations. Correlated functional status among segregating V segments might be attributable to linkage disequilibrium, but an unknown experimental factor could not be ruled out. In a later analysis, TCR association rates were found to vary across HLA loci, with the most associated TCRs seen for DRB1 alleles and the fewest for HLA-C alleles. Three of the identified cytomegalovirus-associated TCR beta chains were confirmed in vitro to be specific for cytomegalovirus antigens. Sequencing depth was assumed to be roughly uniform across donors in the presence/absence analyses, though that assumption may not hold. Some IMGT-functional V segments, including TRBV6-2 and TRBV6-3, could not be told apart with the 87-base-pair reads, so those segments were excluded. In a later genetic analysis, fewer N-insertions in productive TCRs were reported among donors in an Asian-associated ancestry cluster than the 666-donor mean. HLA typing was unavailable for some donors at each locus, so association tests used only the typed subset. According to the authors, the approach could potentially be generalized to other disease states and immunological phenotypes. When HLA alleles, especially DR and DQ, strongly co-occurred, attributing TCR associations to individual alleles was difficult. In the study, 164 TCR beta chains were listed as associated with cytomegalovirus. A later analysis found that HLA-associated TCR beta chains were more clonally expanded and had lower generation probabilities than equally common non-associated chains.

Per the germline V gene, MDHEN is the CDR1 and SYDVKM is the CDR2. Cut back by 4 bases and 5 bases, the V and J ends lie 8 bases apart. There are 12 amino acids in the CDR3, from cysteine to phenylalanine inclusive. The retained sequence is limited to the CDR3, 36 bases, with the frame set at the first base. Rearrangement joined TRBV28 to TRBJ1-2, with no reliable assignment of the D segment. Input material: PBMCs. This sequence was found in a man aged 40-49 years in good health and CMV-seronegative. The nucleotide sequence is given as TGTGCCAGCAGTTACCAGAATTATGGCTACACCTTC. The encoded protein is CASSYQNYGYTF.